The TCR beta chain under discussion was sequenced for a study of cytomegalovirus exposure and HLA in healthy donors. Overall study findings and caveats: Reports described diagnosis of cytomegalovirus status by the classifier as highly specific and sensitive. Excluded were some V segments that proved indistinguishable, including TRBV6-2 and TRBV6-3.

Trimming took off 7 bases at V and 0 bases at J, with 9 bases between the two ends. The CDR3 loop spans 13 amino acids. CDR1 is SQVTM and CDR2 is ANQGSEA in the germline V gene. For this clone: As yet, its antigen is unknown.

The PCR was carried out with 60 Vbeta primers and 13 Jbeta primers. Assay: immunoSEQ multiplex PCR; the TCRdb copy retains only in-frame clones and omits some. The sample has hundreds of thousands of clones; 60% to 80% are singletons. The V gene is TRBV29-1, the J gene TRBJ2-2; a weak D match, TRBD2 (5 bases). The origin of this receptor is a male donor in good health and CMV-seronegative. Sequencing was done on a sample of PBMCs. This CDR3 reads CSGKLANTGELFF. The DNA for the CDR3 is TGCAGCGGAAAACTAGCGAACACCGGGGAGCTGTTTTTT.